What follows are 4 T cell receptor beta chains derived from one specimen sequenced in a study of blood T cell repertoires in COVID-19. Method: immunoSEQ multiplex PCR; TCRdb's copy keeps in-frame clones and lacks some. Here the sample spans more than 90,000 clones, 70% to 90% being singletons. The sample comprised peripheral blood. The receptors here all came from a woman aged 25 to 39 with acute or convalescent COVID-19.

The genes are TRBV7-9 and TRBJ2-7; tentatively, D is TRBD2 (6 bases). The CDR3 has 15 amino acids. Looked up from germline, CDR1 is SEHNR and CDR2 is FQNEAQ (reference sequence). Trimming pared 4 bases from V and 5 bases from J, leaving 18 bases between. CDR3 sequence: CASSSTFGGNNEQYF. CDR3 bases: TGTGCCAGCAGCTCCACTTTCGGGGGAAATAACGAGCAGTACTTC.

The gene calls are TRBV25-1 and TRBJ2-7; 11 bases are shared with TRBD2. The germline gives CDR1 MGHDK, CDR2 SYGVNS. The CDR3 is made up of 15 amino acids. V trimming: 3 bases; J trimming: 4 bases; junction bases outside the gene matches: 5. DNA for the CDR3: TGTGCCAGCAGTGAGCCGGGACTAGCGGATTACGAGCAGTACTTC. It specifies CASSEPGLADYEQYF.

This chain joins TRBV25-1 and TRBJ2-3; 9 bases are a match to TRBD2. J lost 0 bases, V lost 3 bases, and 10 bases had no gene match. Per germline, CDR1 MGHDK and CDR2 SYGVNS. This CDR3 region has 18 residues. The chain's CDR3 is CASSEGWLAGTSTDTQYF. CDR3 in DNA: TGTGCCAGCAGTGAGGGCTGGCTAGCGGGGACTAGCACAGATACGCAGTATTTT. The complete variable domain, with remaining parts taken from reference TRBV25-1 and TRBJ2-3, reads EADIYQTPRYLVIGTGKKITLECSQTMGHDKMYWYQQDPGMELHLIHYSYGVNSTEKGDLSSESTVSRIRTEHFPLTLESARPSHTSQYLCASSEGWLAGTSTDTQYFGPGTRLTVL.

This clone was seen only once. The rearrangement joins TRBV5-5 to TRBJ1-2; weak D call: TRBD1 (5 bases). CDR3 length: 14 residues. Trimming left V 4 bases short and J 4 bases short, with 14 bases between. CDR1 is SGHKS, CDR2 YYEKEE, per germline (reference sequence). The CDR3 DNA reads TGTGCCAGCAGCCCACTATCTAGGGGCTATGGCTACACCTTC. Its translation: CASSPLSRGYGYTF.